Shown below are 30 T cell receptor beta chains from a single sample sequenced in a study of cytomegalovirus exposure and HLA in healthy donors. PCR used 60 Vbeta primers and 13 Jbeta primers. Sequencing was performed with immunoSEQ multiplex PCR; in TCRdb, only in-frame clones are kept and a portion is missing. The sample shows about 200,000 clones, and around 0.74% sits with its ten largest clones. The sequenced sample was PBMCs. The receptors originated from a boy aged 5-17 years in good health and CMV-seronegative.

The chain has TRBV16 and TRBJ1-4, with 9 bases aligning to TRBD1. V dropped 2 bases and J dropped 8; count of bases not matched to a gene: 12. Germline assignment: CDR1 KGHSY and CDR2 FQNENV. The CDR3 is made up of 17 amino acids. The CDR3 sequence: CASSQTGTGMRGEKLFF. DNA for the CDR3: TGTGCCAGCAGCCAAACCGGGACAGGGATGCGAGGCGAAAAACTGTTTTTT.

On this clone: Because the CDR3 is missing its conserved closing phenylalanine or tryptophan, this is likely a read error. The chain is built from TRBV19 and TRBJ1-1; tentatively, D is TRBD1 (5 bases). CDR1 is LNHDA, CDR2 SQIVND, per germline (reference sequence). The CDR3 is made up of 14 amino acids. The V gene lost 4 bases and the J gene lost 4 bases, with 13 bases spanning the gap. The CDR3 DNA reads TGTGCCAGTAGTACGCAGGGTTTTGGCACTGAAGCTTTCTCT. Its protein product is CASSTQGFGTEAFS.

The rearrangement uses TRBV2 and TRBJ2-5, with TRBD2 matching over 7 bases. The germline V gene has CDR1 SNHLY and CDR2 FYNNEI. V lost 10 bases, J lost 4 bases, and 21 bases stayed unmatched. This CDR3 has 17 amino acids. CDR3 residues: CATRWNGGSIEGETQYF. DNA of the CDR3: TGTGCCACCAGATGGAACGGGGGGTCCATCGAGGGAGAGACCCAGTACTTC.

The chain couples TRBV28 to TRBJ1-5; TRBD1 matches at 7 bases. Germline CDR1 and CDR2: MDHEN and SYDVKM. The CDR3 totals 22 residues. The trim removed 3 bases at V and 3 bases at J, leaving 26 bases unmatched. This chain's CDR3 is CASSFYDRALDWAKSVNQPQHF. The CDR3, as DNA: TGTGCCAGCAGTTTCTATGACAGGGCGTTAGACTGGGCAAAAAGCGTCAATCAGCCCCAGCATTTT.

The chain has TRBV7-3 and TRBJ2-2, with TRBD1 as a possible D gene (6 bases). V gave up 3 bases and J gave up 8 bases, with 10 bases separating them. Per the germline V gene, CDR1 is SGHTA and CDR2 is FQGTGA. The CDR3 is 13 amino acids. The CDR3 is CASSLADRGELFF. CDR3 nucleotides: TGTGCCAGCAGCTTGGCCGACAGGGGGGAGCTGTTTTTT.

The gene calls are TRBV7-2 and TRBJ1-2; 8 positions agree with TRBD1. The CDR3 is 13 residues long. Germline CDR1 and CDR2: SGHTA and FQGNSA. The ends lost 4 bases at V and 6 bases at J; junction bases unmatched: 4. The CDR3 nucleotides are TGTGCCAGCAGCTCTCAGGGGGCGGATGGCTACACCTTC. Residues: CASSSQGADGYTF.

The chain uses TRBV5-4 and TRBJ2-3, with TRBD1 matching over 7 bases. This CDR3 has 17 amino acids. V gave up 2 bases and J gave up 0 bases; unmatched junction bases: 9. Per germline, CDR1 SGHNT and CDR2 YYREEE (reference sequence). DNA of the CDR3: TGTGCCAGCAGCTTAGGGGTAGGGGGCCCTAGCACAGATACGCAGTATTTT. Amino acids: CASSLGVGGPSTDTQYF.

The chain has TRBV4-1 and TRBJ2-3; D remains unclear. Trimming removed 0 bases from V and 3 bases from J, with 13 bases in between. The CDR3 has 16 residues. The germline gives CDR1 MGHRA, CDR2 YSYEKL. The CDR3 here is CASSQEVAVPTDTQYF. In DNA, the CDR3 is TGCGCCAGCAGCCAAGAAGTGGCGGTTCCGACAGATACGCAGTATTTT.

This chain connects TRBV7-9 to TRBJ2-1, with a possible D match to TRBD1 (6 bases). The CDR3 is 19 amino acids. CDR1 is SEHNR and CDR2 is FQNEAQ in the germline V gene (reference sequence). V lost 6 bases and J 7 bases, leaving 31 bases between the germline ends. In DNA, the CDR3 is TGTGCCAGCAGTCCTAACAGAAACAAAGGGACAAACAAATGGAATGAGCAGTTCTTC. The encoded protein is CASSPNRNKGTNKWNEQFF.

The J gene is TRBJ1-2, the V gene TRBV7-9; 8 nucleotides align to TRBD1. V lost 6 bases and J lost 6; bases outside the gene matches: 12. CDR3 length: 15 residues. The germline V gene has CDR1 SEHNR and CDR2 FQNEAQ (reference sequence). CDR3 protein: CASSFGQGVRNGYTF. The DNA of the CDR3 is TGTGCCAGCAGTTTCGGACAGGGTGTGAGAAATGGCTACACCTTC. Looking up the rest from reference TRBV7-9 and TRBJ1-2 gives the full variable domain: DTGVSQNPRHKITKRGQNVTFRCDPISEHNRLYWYRQTLGQGPEFLTYFQNEAQLEKSRLLSDRFSAERPKGSFSTLEIQRTEQGDSAMYLCASSFGQGVRNGYTFGSGTRLTVV.

Note on this clone: This specimen includes other DNA sequences encoding the same CDR3. The rearrangement uses TRBV18 and TRBJ2-2; TRBD1 matches at 9 bases. CDR3 size: 14 residues. The V and J ends lost 6 bases and 6 bases, in that order; junction bases with no gene match: 5. Germline V gene data show CDR1 as KGHSH and CDR2 as LQKENI. The CDR3 DNA reads as TGTGCCAGCTCCCCGGACAGGGGCGCCGGGGAGCTGTTTTTT. This codes for CASSPDRGAGELFF.

The rearrangement uses TRBV30 and TRBJ2-7; the D is unclear. The CDR3 extends over 13 amino acids. Trimming shortened V by 3 bases and J by 3 bases, and 12 bases separated the two germline ends. Germline CDR1 GTSNPN, CDR2 SVGIG (reference sequence). CDR3 amino acids: CAWRVGNSYEQYF. The CDR3 DNA follows: TGTGCCTGGAGGGTCGGTAACAGCTACGAGCAGTACTTC.

V usage is TRBV9 and J usage is TRBJ1-1, with 9 bases matching TRBD1. The trim removed 4 bases at V and 4 bases at J, leaving 8 bases unmatched. The CDR3 is 15 amino acids. Germline V gene data show CDR1 as SGDLS and CDR2 as YYNGEE. The CDR3 nucleotides read TGTGCCAGCAGCCCCGGGACAGGGAGCGGCACTGAAGCTTTCTTT. Encoded protein: CASSPGTGSGTEAFF.

V and J are TRBV28 and TRBJ1-6, with a tentative D call TRBD1 (6 bases). Per the germline V gene, CDR1 is MDHEN and CDR2 is SYDVKM. The CDR3 runs 20 residues. V lost 5 bases and J 6 bases, leaving 29 bases between the germline ends. The DNA of the CDR3 is TGTGCCAGCAGTACATTGGGGGGGCCGTTCGGGGGTGGATCTAATTCACCCCTCCACTTT. Translating gives CASSTLGGPFGGGSNSPLHF.

V gene TRBV10-3 combines with J gene TRBJ2-7; 8 bases fit TRBD1. Germline V lookup: CDR1 ENHRY, CDR2 SYGVKD. The CDR3 extends over 14 amino acids. The V gene end was trimmed by 3 bases and the J gene end by 4 bases; junction bases not matched to a gene: 5. The chain's CDR3 is CAISDTDRVYEQYF. DNA of the CDR3: TGTGCCATCAGTGACACGGACAGGGTATACGAGCAGTACTTC.

CDR3 residues: CASSQGERGGSGANVLTF. CDR3 DNA sequence: TGTGCCAGCAGCCAGGGGGAGCGGGGGGGCTCTGGGGCCAACGTCCTGACTTTC. The genes are TRBV5-4 and TRBJ2-6; TRBD2 matches at 10 bases. The V and J ends lost 4 bases and 0 bases, in that order; junction bases with no gene match: 7. CDR1 is SGHNT and CDR2 is YYREEE in the germline V gene (reference sequence). The CDR3 is 18 amino acids.

For the CDR3, the DNA is TGTGCCAGCAGTTTAGAGGGTCAAACTGGAAACACCATATATTTT. The encoded protein is CASSLEGQTGNTIYF. The V call is TRBV27, the J call TRBJ1-3; D is unresolved. Trimming took 2 bases from V and 2 from J, leaving 10 bases between them. Germline lookup yields CDR1 MNHEY and CDR2 SMNVEV (reference sequence). The length of the CDR3 is 15 residues.

This chain joins TRBV25-1 and TRBJ2-7; the match to TRBD2 covers 9 bases. Trimming removed 4 bases from V and 5 bases from J; junction bases left unmatched: 9. Germline CDR1 is MGHDK and CDR2 is SYGVNS. The CDR3 has 15 amino acids. The CDR3 reads CASSVGIGLANEQYF. DNA for the CDR3: TGTGCCAGCAGTGTAGGGATTGGACTAGCGAACGAGCAGTACTTC.

The gene calls are TRBV28 and TRBJ1-2, with TRBD1 identical over 9 bases. This CDR3 is 14 amino acids long. Looked up from germline, CDR1 is MDHEN and CDR2 is SYDVKM. The ends lost 7 bases at V and 4 bases at J; junction bases unmatched: 7. The CDR3 DNA follows: TGTGCCAGCATAACGGGACAGGGATCCTATGGCTACACCTTC. It specifies CASITGQGSYGYTF.

This sequence joins TRBV6-5 and TRBJ2-3; D call uncertain. The V and J ends lost 0 bases and 3 bases respectively, with 13 bases between them. The CDR3 is 16 residues long. Germline loops: CDR1 MNHEY, CDR2 SVGAGI. The CDR3 bases are TGTGCCAGCAGTTACTCGACTTATGGGTGGACAGATACGCAGTATTTT. Protein product: CASSYSTYGWTDTQYF.

The chain combines TRBV27 with TRBJ1-5, with 7 positions matching TRBD1. Trimming at V came to 2 bases and at J to 6 bases, leaving 13 bases not matched to a gene. The length of the CDR3 is 17 residues. Germline CDR1 MNHEY, CDR2 SMNVEV (reference sequence). The CDR3 bases are TGTGCCAGCAGTTTAAAGGTGATCGGGGGACAGAGTCAGCCCCAGCATTTT. Residues: CASSLKVIGGQSQPQHF.

V and J are TRBV4-2 and TRBJ2-1, with D possibly matching TRBD1 (6 bases). The CDR3 is 14 residues long. V was shortened by 2 bases and J by 8 bases, with 13 bases between the two germline ends. The germline gives CDR1 LGHNA, CDR2 YNFKEQ. CDR3 sequence (DNA): TGTGCCAGCAGCCAATCCCCACCAGGGGATGAGCAGTTCTTC. It encodes CASSQSPPGDEQFF.

This sequence joins TRBV27 and TRBJ1-1; the match to TRBD1 covers 7 bases. V dropped 4 bases and J dropped 2; count of bases not matched to a gene: 4. There are 14 residues in the CDR3. The V gene's germline CDR1 is MNHEY and CDR2 SMNVEV (reference sequence). This CDR3 reads CASSWGQSNTEAFF. The CDR3 DNA follows: TGTGCCAGCAGTTGGGGACAGTCCAACACTGAAGCTTTCTTT.

The chain carries TRBV7-9 and TRBJ1-4; D is ambiguous. CDR1 SEHNR and CDR2 FQNEAQ come from the germline V gene (reference sequence). The CDR3 consists of 14 residues. Trimming took off 5 bases at V and 3 bases at J, with 10 bases between the two ends. The CDR3 nucleotides read TGTGCCAGCAGCGCCCGACGGGCTAATGAAAAACTGTTTTTT. Encoded protein: CASSARRANEKLFF. Looking up the rest from reference TRBV7-9 and TRBJ1-4 gives the full variable domain: DTGVSQNPRHKITKRGQNVTFRCDPISEHNRLYWYRQTLGQGPEFLTYFQNEAQLEKSRLLSDRFSAERPKGSFSTLEIQRTEQGDSAMYLCASSARRANEKLFFGSGTQLSVL.

The J gene is TRBJ1-2, the V gene TRBV11-2, with D possibly matching TRBD1 (6 bases). The germline gives CDR1 SGHAT, CDR2 FQNNGV. CDR3 length equals 16 residues. Trimming cost V 5 bases and J 7 bases, with 23 bases left between them. CDR3 DNA: TGTGCCAGCAGCCATTCCCCGGGGGGGGCAGAGAGTGGCTACACCTTC. As protein: CASSHSPGGAESGYTF.

The chain uses TRBV25-1 and TRBJ1-4; 8 nucleotides agree with TRBD1. Germline values: CDR1 MGHDK, CDR2 SYGVNS. CDR3 size: 13 residues. The V and J ends lost 6 bases and 8 bases, in that order; junction bases with no gene match: 5. The CDR3 reads CASSNRGREKLFF. CDR3 nucleotide sequence: TGTGCCAGCAGCAACAGGGGGAGAGAAAAACTGTTTTTT.

The gene calls are TRBV5-6 and TRBJ1-2, with 11 bases lining up with TRBD1. Losses at the gene ends were 2 bases for V and 6 bases for J; bases not matched to a gene: 6. This CDR3 region has 15 residues. Per the germline V gene, CDR1 is SGHDT and CDR2 is YYEEEE. Written as DNA, the CDR3 is TGTGCCAGCAGCTTCCTGGACAGGGGGCTGCATGGCTACACCTTC. Amino acids: CASSFLDRGLHGYTF.

The rearrangement joins TRBV5-1 to TRBJ2-5; 8 bases align to TRBD2. The CDR3 has 15 amino acids. The germline gives CDR1 SGHRS, CDR2 YFSETQ. Losses at the gene ends were 4 bases for V and 4 bases for J; bases not matched to a gene: 9. The CDR3 sequence is CASSLGTSTVETQYF. In DNA, the CDR3 is TGCGCCAGCAGCCTAGGGACTAGTACAGTAGAGACCCAGTACTTC.

The rearrangement links TRBV11-2 to TRBJ1-3; tentative D call: TRBD1 (5 bases). V dropped 2 bases and J dropped 1 base, with 12 bases sitting between them. The CDR3 contains 16 residues. The V gene's germline CDR1 is SGHAT and CDR2 FQNNGV. This chain's CDR3 is CASSLLRAGSGNTIYF. DNA for the CDR3: TGTGCCAGCAGCTTACTGCGTGCAGGGTCTGGAAACACCATATATTTT.

The V gene is TRBV9, the J gene TRBJ2-3, with 10 positions matching TRBD2. The CDR3 is 17 residues long. The germline V gene has CDR1 SGDLS and CDR2 YYNGEE. Trimming at V came to 0 bases and at J to 2 bases, leaving 6 bases not matched to a gene. The CDR3 loop is CASSVALAGAITDTQYF. The CDR3 DNA is TGTGCCAGCAGCGTAGCTCTAGCGGGGGCGATCACAGATACGCAGTATTTT.